The clone carrying this TCR beta chain appeared many times. What it binds is unknown. With 5 bases removed from V and 10 bases from J, the gap between germline ends came to 26 bases. The CDR3 is 16 residues long. Looked up from germline, CDR1 is MDHEN and CDR2 is SYDVKM. This entry comes from a study of T cells in Graves' hyperthyroidism and ophthalmopathy. Overall study findings and caveats: Through a model of 13 V-J features, ophthalmopathy was separated from stable hyperthyroidism.

The source material, RNA transcripts, was used to amplify TCR beta CDR3 regions. In the first-round RT-PCR of the TCR CDR3, the HTBI primer set was used. TCRdb re-called the multiplex PCR reads through MiXCR, storing one row per CDR3 protein. The sample includes 640,000 or so distinct CDR3 sequences, over 12% seen only once; the top ten take over 6%. Reasons for excluding patients were uncontrolled infection, other autoimmune disease, pregnancy or lactation. Specimen: blood. J is TRBJ1-1 and V is TRBV28; tentatively, D is TRBD1 (6 bases). This receptor was taken from a woman aged 18 to 35 with Graves' ophthalmopathy. CDR3 sequence: CASSPNSLGAGAAAFF. For the CDR3, the DNA is TGTGCCAGCAGTCCCAACTCTCTTGGGGCAGGGGCTGCAGCTTTCTTT.